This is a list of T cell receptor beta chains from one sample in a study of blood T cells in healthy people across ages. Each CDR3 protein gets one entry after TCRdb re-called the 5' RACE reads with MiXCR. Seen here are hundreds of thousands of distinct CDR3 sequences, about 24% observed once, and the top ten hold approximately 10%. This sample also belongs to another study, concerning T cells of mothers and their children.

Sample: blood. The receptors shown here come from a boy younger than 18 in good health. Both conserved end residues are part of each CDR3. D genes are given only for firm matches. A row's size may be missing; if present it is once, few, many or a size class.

CDR3 DNA: TGTGCCAGCAGCCAAGGAGTCGGGCGGGAGGGCCTTGAAGATACGCAGTATTTT
CDR3 protein: CASSQGVGREGLEDTQYF
clone size: few
J gene: TRBJ2-3
V gene: TRBV4-2
D gene: TRBD2

CDR3 DNA: TGTGCCAGCTTAGGGATGGCTGAGCAGTTCTTC
CDR3 protein: CASLGMAEQFF
clone size: -
J gene: TRBJ2-1
V gene: TRBV6-2/TRBV6-3
D gene: -

CDR3 DNA: TGTGCCGGCAGCTTTACCGGGACTACGGGTTCCTACGAGCAGTACTTC
CDR3 protein: CAGSFTGTTGSYEQYF
clone size: few
J gene: TRBJ2-7
V gene: TRBV7-2
D gene: TRBD2

CDR3 DNA: TGCAGTGGAGGGGCAGGGGGTCAGCCCCAGCATTTT
CDR3 protein: CSGGAGGQPQHF
clone size: -
J gene: TRBJ1-5
V gene: TRBV20-1
D gene: TRBD1

CDR3 DNA: TGTGCCAGCAGCTTAGGAGGCTCCTCTGGGGCCAACGTCCTGACTTTC
CDR3 protein: CASSLGGSSGANVLTF
clone size: many
J gene: TRBJ2-6
V gene: TRBV7-2
D gene: -

CDR3 DNA: TGCAGCGTCCGGGACAGTCTTTCCTACGAGCAGTACTTC
CDR3 protein: CSVRDSLSYEQYF
clone size: few
J gene: TRBJ2-7
V gene: TRBV29-1
D gene: TRBD1

CDR3 DNA: TGTGCTACCAGTGATGATGGGACTAGCGGGGACTACGAGCAGTACTTC
CDR3 protein: CATSDDGTSGDYEQYF
clone size: -
J gene: TRBJ2-7
V gene: TRBV24-1
D gene: TRBD2

CDR3 DNA: TGTGCCAGCAGCCAAGTGAGCTCCTATGGCTACACCTTC
CDR3 protein: CASSQVSSYGYTF
clone size: -
J gene: TRBJ1-2
V gene: TRBV3-1
D gene: -

CDR3 DNA: TGTGCCAGCAGCTATGACAGAGTCTCCTACGAGCAGTACTTC
CDR3 protein: CASSYDRVSYEQYF
clone size: few
J gene: TRBJ2-7
V gene: TRBV11-2
D gene: -

CDR3 DNA: TGTGCCAGCAGCTTAGGACACACAGGGGGTTTTGATACGCAGTATTTT
CDR3 protein: CASSLGHTGGFDTQYF
clone size: few
J gene: TRBJ2-3
V gene: TRBV7-2
D gene: TRBD1

CDR3 DNA: TGTGCCAGCGGTTGGCTGGGTGAAAAACTGTTTTTT
CDR3 protein: CASGWLGEKLFF
clone size: many
J gene: TRBJ1-4
V gene: TRBV28
D gene: -

CDR3 DNA: TGTGCCAGCAGGCAAGGGGACTACCTTTTCAATGAGCAGTTCTTC
CDR3 protein: CASRQGDYLFNEQFF
clone size: -
J gene: TRBJ2-1
V gene: TRBV28
D gene: TRBD2

CDR3 DNA: TGTGCCAGCAGTCTCTCGTCGGGCAGCACAGATACGCAGTATTTT
CDR3 protein: CASSLSSGSTDTQYF
clone size: -
J gene: TRBJ2-3
V gene: TRBV27
D gene: -

CDR3 DNA: TGTGCCAGCAGTGAAGCGCTTGGTCAGGGTAGGGAGACCCAGTACTTC
CDR3 protein: CASSEALGQGRETQYF
clone size: few
J gene: TRBJ2-5
V gene: TRBV6-1
D gene: -